This T cell receptor beta chain originates from a study of CD8+CD57+ T cells in acquired aplastic anemia. CDR1 MNHNS and CDR2 SASEGT come from the germline V gene. The CDR3 spans 14 residues. This clonotype was recorded at least ten times. One end of the junction is discordant with germline, which a read error may explain. Profiling that covered TCR beta VDJ and CDR3 relied on genomic DNA as its template. MiXCR, run by TCRdb on the reads, gives a single entry per CDR3 protein. The sample lists around 200,000 distinct CDR3 sequences; about half were seen once. By flow cytometry, patients selected for sequencing had shown an expansion of CD8+CD57+ cells.

Sequenced material: sorted CD4+, CD8+, or CD8+CD57+ T cells (not recorded which) from PBMCs. The chain couples TRBV6-1 to TRBJ1-1; 7 bases align to TRBD1. The TCR originated in a human donor with aplastic anemia. The CDR3 sequence is CASREDRVVTEAFF. The CDR3 DNA is TGTGCCAGCAGAGAAGACAGGGTCGTAACTGAAGCTTTCTTT.